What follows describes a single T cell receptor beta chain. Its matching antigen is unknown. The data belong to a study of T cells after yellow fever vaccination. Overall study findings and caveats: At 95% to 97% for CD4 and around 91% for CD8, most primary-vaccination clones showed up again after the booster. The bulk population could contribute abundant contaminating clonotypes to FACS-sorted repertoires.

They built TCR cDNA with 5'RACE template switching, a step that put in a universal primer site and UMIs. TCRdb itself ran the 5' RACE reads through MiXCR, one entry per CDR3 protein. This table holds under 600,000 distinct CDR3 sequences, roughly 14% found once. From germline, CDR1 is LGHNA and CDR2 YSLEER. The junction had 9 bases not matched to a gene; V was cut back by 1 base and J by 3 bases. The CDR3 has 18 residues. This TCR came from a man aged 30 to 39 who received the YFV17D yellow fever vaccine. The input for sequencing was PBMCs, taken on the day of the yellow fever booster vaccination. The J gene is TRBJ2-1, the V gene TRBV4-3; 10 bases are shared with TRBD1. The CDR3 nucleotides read TGCGCCAGCAGCCAAGGACCGTTAGGGACAGGGGACTACAATGAGCAGTTCTTC. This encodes CASSQGPLGTGDYNEQFF.